Each of the 24 T cell receptor beta chains below was sequenced from the same sample in a study of T-cell memory formation after mild COVID-19. TCRdb re-analysed the 5' RACE reads in MiXCR, keeping a single row per CDR3 protein. This table holds 450,000 or so distinct CDR3 sequences, about 23% found once. The sequencing input was PBMCs or a T cell subset sorted from them (not recorded which). All receptors derive from an adult woman who had mild COVID-19 (a few samples of this study predate the infection). Cell type and time point are not known.

This clonotype was counted only a few times. The chain employs TRBV30 and TRBJ2-5, with TRBD2 as a possible D gene (7 bases). CDR1 and CDR2 from the germline V gene are GTSNPN and SVGIG (reference sequence). This CDR3 comprises 13 residues. The V and J ends lost 5 bases and 13 bases respectively, with 23 bases between them. CDR3: CAWERLSYREGYF. The CDR3 DNA reads TGTGCCTGGGAACGTCTCTCATACAGGGAGGGGTACTTC.

The chain links TRBV12-3 or TRBV12-4 to TRBJ2-1; a weak D match, TRBD2 (6 bases). This CDR3 spans 14 amino acids. V was cut by 3 bases and J by 3 bases, with 9 bases left in between. CDR3 sequence (DNA): TGTGCCAGCAGTTTCTCTAGCGTCTACAATGAGCAGTTCTTC. This gives the protein CASSFSSVYNEQFF.

Ten or more counts support this clonotype. The CDR3 bases are TGTGCCAGCAGCTTTAGCGCGGGCAATGAGCAGTTCTTC. As protein: CASSFSAGNEQFF. This chain links TRBV7-8 with TRBJ2-1, with D perhaps matching TRBD2 (5 bases). CDR3 length: 13 residues. Trimming cost V 3 bases and J 6 bases, with 9 bases left between them. Germline assignment: CDR1 SGHVS and CDR2 FQNEAQ. The complete variable domain, with remaining parts taken from reference TRBV7-8 and TRBJ2-1, reads GAGVSQSPRYKVAKRGQDVALRCDPISGHVSLFWYQQALGQGPEFLTYFQNEAQLDKSGLPSDRFFAERPEGSVSTLKIQRTQQEDSAVYLCASSFSAGNEQFFGPGTRLTVL.

This clonotype was seen a handful of times. J is TRBJ1-1 and V is TRBV5-1; 8 bases match TRBD1. Germline CDR1 and CDR2: SGHRS and YFSETQ. The CDR3 length is 17 residues. J was trimmed by 3 bases and V by 3 bases; bases with no gene match: 13. Here the CDR3 DNA reads TGCGCCAGCAGCTCCCGCGGACAGGGTTTGGCGGACACTGAAGCTTTCTTT. It codes for CASSSRGQGLADTEAFF.

There are a few counts of this clonotype. The chain employs TRBV5-6 and TRBJ2-4, with D tentatively TRBD2 (5 bases). This CDR3 has 16 amino acids. The ends were cut back, 4 bases at V and 0 bases at J, with 14 bases in the middle. Germline CDR1 reads SGHDT; CDR2 reads YYEEEE. The CDR3: CASSPGGSLAKNIQYF. CDR3 coding DNA: TGTGCCAGCAGCCCGGGTGGGAGCTTAGCCAAAAACATTCAGTACTTC. Full variable domain (remainder filled in from reference TRBV5-6 and TRBJ2-4): DAGVTQSPTHLIKTRGQQVTLRCSPKSGHDTVSWYQQALGQGPQFIFQYYEEEERQRGNFPDRFSGHQFPNYSSELNVNALLLGDSALYLCASSPGGSLAKNIQYFGAGTRLSVL.

The chain combines TRBV20-1 with TRBJ2-2; 8 bases match TRBD1. After removal of 6 bases from V and 8 bases from J, the junction contained 11 bases not matched to a gene. Germline V gene lookup returns CDR1 DFQATT and CDR2 SNEGSKA (reference sequence). The CDR3 is made up of 14 amino acids. The CDR3 region is CSALKGQGIGELFF. CDR3 nucleotide sequence: TGCAGTGCACTCAAAGGACAGGGAATAGGGGAGCTGTTTTTT.

The rearrangement links TRBV18 to TRBJ1-5; possible D gene TRBD1, 5 bases. Germline-derived CDR1 and CDR2 are KGHSH and LQKENI. V was clipped by 4 bases and J by 3 bases, with 13 bases between them. This CDR3 has 15 residues. The DNA of the CDR3 is TGTGCCAGCTCACAATCTTCAGGGAACAATCAGCCCCAGCATTTT. This gives the protein CASSQSSGNNQPQHF.

This clonotype was seen more than once but under ten times. V usage is TRBV20-1 and J usage is TRBJ2-1; 7 nucleotides agree with TRBD1. V was clipped by 0 bases and J by 3 bases; unmatched bases: 5. Germline V lookup: CDR1 DFQATT, CDR2 SNEGSKA (reference sequence). This CDR3 contains 15 residues. CDR3 protein: CSARDQQGSYNEQFF. The CDR3 coding sequence is TGCAGTGCTAGAGATCAACAGGGGAGCTACAATGAGCAGTTCTTC.

In this sample, this clonotype turned up a few times. This chain joins TRBV6-5 and TRBJ2-7; a possible D gene is TRBD2 (7 bases). The CDR3 covers 15 residues. CDR1 is MNHEY and CDR2 is SVGAGI in the germline V gene. V dropped 0 bases and J dropped 7 bases, with 16 bases sitting between them. The CDR3 reads CASSYSRGGAGEQYF. Here the CDR3 DNA reads TGTGCCAGCAGTTACTCGAGGGGGGGAGCAGGGGAGCAGTACTTC.

The J gene is TRBJ2-1, the V gene TRBV7-6, with TRBD1 matching over 10 bases. CDR1 is SGHVS, CDR2 FNYEAQ, per germline. V lost 6 bases and J lost 5; bases outside the gene matches: 7. There are 15 residues in the CDR3. The CDR3 sequence is CASSYVTGGHNEQFF. CDR3 DNA sequence: TGTGCCAGCAGTTATGTGACAGGGGGCCACAATGAGCAGTTCTTC.

A few counts support this clonotype. V is TRBV7-9 and J is TRBJ2-6; D gene ambiguous. Trimming cost V 0 bases and J 4 bases, with 4 bases left between them. This CDR3 spans 14 amino acids. Germline V CDR1 and CDR2: SEHNR, FQNEAQ (reference sequence). The CDR3 sequence: CASSLAGGANVLTF. The CDR3 DNA sequence: TGTGCCAGCAGCTTAGCTGGCGGGGCCAACGTCCTGACTTTC.

CDR3 DNA sequence: TGTGCCTGGAACTTCCCGGGGTTTAGGAACTATGGCTACACCTTC. Translating gives CAWNFPGFRNYGYTF. The chain employs TRBV30 and TRBJ1-2; no reliable D call. Per germline, CDR1 GTSNPN and CDR2 SVGIG (reference sequence). V was pared by 4 bases and J by 2 bases, with 17 bases between. The length of the CDR3 is 15 residues.

The chain couples TRBV15 to TRBJ2-5; D is possibly TRBD2 (5 bases). V lost 8 bases, J lost 1 base, and 17 bases lay in between. Per germline, CDR1 LNHNV and CDR2 YYDKDF (reference sequence). The CDR3 loop spans 15 amino acids. DNA for the CDR3: TGTGCCACCTCCAAACTAGGGATCACCCAAGAGACCCAGTACTTC. Amino acids: CATSKLGITQETQYF.

This clonotype has only a few counts. The chain recombines TRBV3-1 with TRBJ2-2, with D perhaps matching TRBD2 (6 bases). The CDR3 consists of 16 residues. V was shortened by 0 bases and J by 5 bases, with 13 bases between the two germline ends. Germline loops: CDR1 LGHDT, CDR2 YNNKEL (reference sequence). The CDR3 is CASSQDPASDTGELFF. The DNA of the CDR3 is TGTGCCAGCAGCCAAGATCCCGCTAGCGATACCGGGGAGCTGTTTTTT. The variable domain in full, with the rest retrieved from reference TRBV3-1 and TRBJ2-2, is DTAVSQTPKYLVTQMGNDKSIKCEQNLGHDTMYWYKQDSKKFLKIMFSYNNKELIINETVPNRFSPKSPDKAHLNLHINSLELGDSAVYFCASSQDPASDTGELFFGEGSRLTVL.

The chain employs TRBV6-6 and TRBJ2-7; D remains unclear. Germline V gene sequence: CDR1 MNHNY, CDR2 SVGAGI (reference sequence). V was shortened by 2 bases and J by 2 bases, with 22 bases between the two germline ends. This CDR3 has 18 residues. CDR3 in amino acids: CASSYPPHRGRPPYEQYF. The CDR3 DNA reads as TGTGCCAGCAGTTACCCCCCTCATCGCGGACGGCCACCCTACGAGCAGTACTTC.

Note on this clonotype: The junction and the germline gene differ at one end; a read error may be behind it. The chain links TRBV5-6 to TRBJ1-5, with 7 bases fitting TRBD1. Germline CDR1 is SGHDT and CDR2 is YYEEEE. The CDR3 runs to 15 residues. CDR3 sequence: CASSLLDRPHQPKHF. In DNA form, the CDR3 reads TGTGCCAGCAGCTTGTTGGACAGGCCTCATCAGCCCAAGCATTTT. The complete variable domain, with remaining parts taken from reference TRBV5-6 and TRBJ1-5, reads DAGVTQSPTHLIKTRGQQVTLRCSPKSGHDTVSWYQQALGQGPQFIFQYYEEEERQRGNFPDRFSGHQFPNYSSELNVNALLLGDSALYLCASSLLDRPHQPKHFGDGTRLSIL.

V is TRBV27 and J is TRBJ2-5; unclear D gene. The CDR3 contains 16 residues. CDR1 MNHEY and CDR2 SMNVEV come from the germline V gene (reference sequence). The V and J ends lost 6 bases and 1 base respectively, with 18 bases between them. The CDR3 region has the DNA TGTGCCAGCAGCCGCTCGGGTGCAGATTCCCAAGAGACCCAGTACTTC. This encodes CASSRSGADSQETQYF.

This chain joins TRBV27 and TRBJ2-3; possible D gene TRBD1, 8 bases. CDR3 length: 17 amino acids. The V end lost 8 bases, the J end lost 5 bases, and 26 bases lay between the germline ends. Germline assignment: CDR1 MNHEY and CDR2 SMNVEV (reference sequence). CDR3 region: CASADQGAGAWGDTQYF. The CDR3 DNA follows: TGTGCCAGCGCCGATCAGGGGGCGGGAGCGTGGGGAGATACGCAGTATTTT.

The J gene is TRBJ2-1, the V gene TRBV6-5; D remains ambiguous. CDR1 and CDR2 from the germline V gene are MNHEY and SVGAGI. The CDR3 sequence is 16 residues long. V was shortened by 0 bases and J by 3 bases, with 12 bases between the two germline ends. In nucleotides, the CDR3 is TGTGCCAGCAGTTACTCGATCTCAGCGATCTACAATGAGCAGTTCTTC. Its translation: CASSYSISAIYNEQFF.

This chain joins TRBV29-1 and TRBJ1-5, with TRBD1 as a possible D gene (5 bases). Deletions cut 4 bases from V and 0 bases from J, with 7 bases between. Germline loops: CDR1 SQVTM, CDR2 ANQGSEA. CDR3 size: 13 residues. The CDR3 is CSVGGNSNQPQHF. The CDR3 coding sequence is TGCAGCGTTGGGGGGAATAGCAATCAGCCCCAGCATTTT.

This clonotype came up many times. The chain carries TRBV20-1 and TRBJ2-1; D is ambiguous. The CDR3 totals 13 residues. In germline, CDR1 is DFQATT, CDR2 SNEGSKA (reference sequence). Between the trimmed V and J ends, which lost 6 bases and 0 bases, there was a span of 9 bases. The CDR3, as DNA: TGCAGTGCCCACCCTTCCTCCTACAATGAGCAGTTCTTC. It encodes CSAHPSSYNEQFF.

CDR3 residues: CASSSILGGGSTEAFF. CDR3 sequence (DNA): TGTGCCAGCAGCTCAATCCTCGGCGGGGGTAGTACTGAAGCTTTCTTT. The chain couples TRBV7-2 to TRBJ1-1, with D tentatively TRBD1 (5 bases). Germline V gene lookup returns CDR1 SGHTA and CDR2 FQGNSA. Trimming shortened V by 4 bases and J by 5 bases, and 20 bases separated the two germline ends. The CDR3 sequence is 16 residues long.

The chain carries TRBV24-1 and TRBJ2-3, with TRBD2 identical over 7 bases. The CDR3 contains 16 residues. CDR1 is KGHDR, CDR2 SFDVKD, per germline. The ends lost 4 bases at V and 1 base at J; junction bases unmatched: 7. CDR3 in amino acids: CATSDASLAGTDTQYF. The CDR3 DNA reads TGTGCCACCAGTGACGCTTCTCTAGCGGGCACAGATACGCAGTATTTT.

This clonotype was observed many times. This sequence joins TRBV4-2 and TRBJ2-7; TRBD2 agrees at 8 bases. This CDR3 has 15 amino acids. Germline CDR1 LGHNA, CDR2 YNFKEQ. With 0 bases clipped from V and 0 bases from J, the junction kept 1 base outside the gene matches. For the CDR3, the DNA is TGTGCCAGCAGCCAAGAGAGCGGGGGCTCCTACGAGCAGTACTTC. Encoded protein: CASSQESGGSYEQYF.